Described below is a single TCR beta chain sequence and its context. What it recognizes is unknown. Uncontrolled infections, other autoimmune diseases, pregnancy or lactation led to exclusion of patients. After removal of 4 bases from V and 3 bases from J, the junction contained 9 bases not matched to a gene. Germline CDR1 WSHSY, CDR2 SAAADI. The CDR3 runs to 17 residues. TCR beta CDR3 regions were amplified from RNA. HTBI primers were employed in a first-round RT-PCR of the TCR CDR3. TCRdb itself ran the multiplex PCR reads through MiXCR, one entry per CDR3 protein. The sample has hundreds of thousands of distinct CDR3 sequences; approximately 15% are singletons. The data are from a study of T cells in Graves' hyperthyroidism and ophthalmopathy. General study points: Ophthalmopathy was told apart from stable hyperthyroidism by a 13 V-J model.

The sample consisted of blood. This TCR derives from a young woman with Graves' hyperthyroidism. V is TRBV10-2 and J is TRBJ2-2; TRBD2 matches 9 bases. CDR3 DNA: TGCGCCAGCAGTGGGCCCCTTAGCGGGAGAGACACCGGGGAGCTGTTTTTT. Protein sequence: CASSGPLSGRDTGELFF.